Shown below are 21 T cell receptor beta chains from a single sample sequenced in a study of T cell responses to AZD1222 COVID-19 vaccine. Profiled with immunoSEQ multiplex PCR; TCRdb holds only in-frame clones, not every one. The table shows 150,000 or so clones, with approximately 90% occurring only once. The material was peripheral blood, obtained 28 days after the second AZD1222 dose. The source of these receptors is an adult who received the AZD1222 COVID-19 vaccine.

The chain carries TRBV2 and TRBJ1-2; D is unresolved. V shed 6 bases and J shed 3 bases, with 8 bases lying between them. CDR3 length: 12 amino acids. The germline CDR1 and CDR2 sequences are SNHLY and FYNNEI. This chain's CDR3 is CASRAGYYGYTF. In DNA form, the CDR3 reads TGTGCCAGCAGAGCTGGGTACTATGGCTACACCTTC.

The rearrangement joins TRBV19 to TRBJ2-1, with 10 positions matching TRBD2. The V and J ends lost 7 bases and 9 bases, in that order; junction bases with no gene match: 12. CDR1 is LNHDA, CDR2 SQIVND, per germline (reference sequence). The CDR3 spans 15 residues. CDR3 amino acids: CASTGLAGEVSEQFF. CDR3 in DNA: TGTGCCAGTACGGGGCTAGCGGGAGAGGTCAGTGAGCAGTTCTTC.

The J gene is TRBJ2-1, the V gene TRBV7-3, with TRBD2 matching 9 bases. Germline CDR1 SGHTA, CDR2 FQGTGA. With 2 bases clipped from V and 4 bases from J, the junction kept 15 bases outside the gene matches. The CDR3 consists of 19 residues. CDR3 nucleotides: TGTGCCAGCAGCTTAGTGGGACTAGCCCCTGAGAGCGGGTACAATGAGCAGTTCTTC. Its translation is CASSLVGLAPESGYNEQFF. Looking up the rest from reference TRBV7-3 and TRBJ2-1 gives the full variable domain: GAGVSQTPSNKVTEKGKYVELRCDPISGHTALYWYRQSLGQGPEFLIYFQGTGAADDSGLPNDRFFAVRPEGSVSTLKIQRTERGDSAVYLCASSLVGLAPESGYNEQFFGPGTRLTVL.

This rearrangement joins TRBV27 to TRBJ2-1; the match to TRBD1 covers 10 bases. CDR3 length: 15 amino acids. Germline lookup yields CDR1 MNHEY and CDR2 SMNVEV (reference sequence). The V segment lost 6 bases and the J segment 4 bases; nucleotides outside the gene matches: 6. CDR3 DNA sequence: TGTGCCAGCAGGGCCGGGACAGGGGTATACAATGAGCAGTTCTTC. This encodes CASRAGTGVYNEQFF.

The J gene is TRBJ1-3, the V gene TRBV7-9; no clear D. Germline V lookup: CDR1 SEHNR, CDR2 FQNEAQ (reference sequence). Trimming pared 4 bases from V and 0 bases from J, leaving 7 bases between. The CDR3 consists of 14 residues. The CDR3 region has the DNA TGTGCCAGCAGCTCCTCCCTCTCTGGAAACACCATATATTTT. Protein: CASSSSLSGNTIYF.

The V call is TRBV6-4, the J call TRBJ1-2; TRBD1 might be the D (6 bases). CDR3 size: 15 residues. Germline CDR1 MRHNA, CDR2 SNTAGT. The V end lost 0 bases, the J end lost 3 bases, and 11 bases lay between the germline ends. The CDR3 sequence: CASSDSSAGDYGYTF. CDR3 nucleotide sequence: TGTGCCAGCAGTGACTCGAGTGCAGGGGACTATGGCTACACCTTC.

V and J are TRBV4-3 and TRBJ2-1; 9 bases align to TRBD1. Germline loops: CDR1 LGHNA, CDR2 YSLEER. The V and J ends lost 0 bases and 9 bases, in that order; junction bases with no gene match: 3. The CDR3 sequence is 14 residues long. The CDR3 nucleotides are TGCGCCAGCAGCCAAGAGACAGGGGGGGGTGAGCAGTTCTTC. Translating it yields CASSQETGGGEQFF.

In this sample, this clone turned up once. The chain combines TRBV15 with TRBJ2-2; tentatively, D is TRBD2 (6 bases). Germline CDR1 is LNHNV and CDR2 is YYDKDF (reference sequence). V lost 2 bases to trimming and J lost 4 bases, with 14 bases between them. There are 16 residues in the CDR3. The CDR3, as DNA: TGTGCCACCAGCAGACCACACTTTAGCGGCACCGGGGAGCTGTTTTTT. It codes for CATSRPHFSGTGELFF.

The V and J genes are TRBV3-1 (or the pseudogene TRBV3-2) and TRBJ2-3, with a tentative D call TRBD2 (6 bases). The V end was cut by 1 base, the J end by 4 bases, with 9 bases between. CDR3 size: 14 residues. In germline, CDR1 is LGHDT, CDR2 YNNKEL (reference sequence). This chain's CDR3 is CASSQVGEADTQYF. In nucleotides, the CDR3 is TGTGCCAGCAGCCAAGTAGGGGAGGCAGATACGCAGTATTTT.

This sequence joins TRBV28 and TRBJ2-3; no reliable D call. V was trimmed by 5 bases and J by 3 bases, leaving 6 bases between them. Germline lookup yields CDR1 MDHEN and CDR2 SYDVKM. The CDR3 spans 12 residues. In nucleotides, the CDR3 is TGTGCCAGCAGTGCCAATACAGATACGCAGTATTTT. Protein sequence: CASSANTDTQYF.

This clone has just one count. This chain links TRBV11-2 with TRBJ1-4; D is uncertain. This CDR3 contains 15 residues. Germline V gene lookup returns CDR1 SGHAT and CDR2 FQNNGV. V lost 5 bases and J lost 8, with 18 bases in between. For the CDR3, the DNA is TGTGCCAGCAGCCCCCGGCAGGCGTGGAGCGAAAAACTGTTTTTT. Protein sequence: CASSPRQAWSEKLFF.

The rearrangement uses TRBV4-1 and TRBJ1-1; maybe TRBD1 (5 bases). CDR1 is MGHRA and CDR2 is YSYEKL in the germline V gene. The CDR3 length is 19 residues. V dropped 0 bases and J dropped 0 bases, with 20 bases sitting between them. CDR3 sequence reads: CASSQETSWGFRLNTEAFF. The CDR3, as DNA: TGCGCCAGCAGCCAAGAGACCTCGTGGGGGTTCAGATTGAACACTGAAGCTTTCTTT.

The genes are TRBV11-2 and TRBJ2-7; D not resolved. V dropped 1 base and J dropped 9 bases, with 7 bases sitting between them. The CDR3 runs 11 residues. Germline V gene sequence: CDR1 SGHAT, CDR2 FQNNGV. As DNA, the CDR3 is TGTGCCAGCAGCTTAGGCACGAGGCAGTACTTC. This translates into CASSLGTRQYF.

The rearrangement links TRBV10-3 to TRBJ1-2; TRBD1 might be the D (5 bases). Germline V gene data show CDR1 as ENHRY and CDR2 as SYGVKD. The V end lost 6 bases, the J end lost 8 bases, and 13 bases lay between the germline ends. The CDR3 runs to 12 residues. CDR3 coding DNA: TGTGCCATCAGAAGGGACTCACGCGGCTACACCTTC. Translating it yields CAIRRDSRGYTF.

This chain joins TRBV15 and TRBJ1-2; D is possibly TRBD1 (5 bases). This CDR3 is built from 14 residues. The germline gives CDR1 LNHNV, CDR2 YYDKDF (reference sequence). The V and J ends lost 0 bases and 4 bases respectively, with 9 bases between them. The CDR3 region has the DNA TGTGCCACCAGCAGAGACAGGGACGGCTATGGCTACACCTTC. Translating it yields CATSRDRDGYGYTF.

The chain uses TRBV7-2 and TRBJ1-6; D gene unclear. The CDR3 has 14 amino acids. CDR1 and CDR2 from the germline V gene are SGHTA and FQGNSA. Trimming cost V 1 base and J 8 bases, with 9 bases left between them. CDR3 sequence reads: CASSLVWADSPLHF. The CDR3 coding sequence is TGTGCCAGCAGCTTAGTGTGGGCAGATTCACCCCTCCACTTT.

This sequence joins TRBV27 and TRBJ2-3, with TRBD2 as a possible D gene (7 bases). The CDR3 is made up of 12 amino acids. V shed 6 bases and J shed 8 bases, with 12 bases lying between them. Looked up from germline, CDR1 is MNHEY and CDR2 is SMNVEV (reference sequence). The CDR3 spells CASRGGPGTQYF. The CDR3, as DNA: TGTGCCAGCAGGGGGGGGCCTGGTACGCAGTATTTT.

The chain links TRBV15 to TRBJ1-1; D ambiguous. Looked up from germline, CDR1 is LNHNV and CDR2 is YYDKDF (reference sequence). V was clipped by 2 bases and J by 6 bases, with 10 bases between them. The CDR3 totals 13 residues. The CDR3 coding sequence is TGTGCCACCAGCAGAAGTACAGATTCTGAAGCTTTCTTT. This codes for CATSRSTDSEAFF.

The V and J genes are TRBV5-1 and TRBJ2-7; 8 bases agree with TRBD1. Germline V lookup: CDR1 SGHRS, CDR2 YFSETQ. The trim removed 4 bases at V and 5 bases at J, leaving 5 bases unmatched. This CDR3 is 13 amino acids long. The CDR3 nucleotides read TGCGCCAGCAGCCCCTGGACAGGGAACGAGCAGTACTTC. Protein sequence: CASSPWTGNEQYF.

The J gene is TRBJ2-5, the V gene TRBV10-1; D possibly corresponds to TRBD2 (6 bases). There are 14 residues in the CDR3. Trimming shortened V by 2 bases and J by 5 bases, and 12 bases separated the two germline ends. Germline loops: CDR1 WNHNN, CDR2 SYGVQD (reference sequence). The CDR3 nucleotides read TGCGCCAGCAGTGAGACGGCGGGGAGGGAGACCCAGTACTTC. It translates to CASSETAGRETQYF.

The chain is built from TRBV27 and TRBJ1-2; D is perhaps TRBD1 (5 bases). Germline V gives CDR1 MNHEY, CDR2 SMNVEV (reference sequence). Trimming pared 4 bases from V and 0 bases from J, leaving 12 bases between. This CDR3 has 15 residues. CDR3 DNA sequence: TGTGCCAGCAGTTCGGGACCGGAGTCTAACTATGGCTACACCTTC. Translating gives CASSSGPESNYGYTF.